This TCR beta chain is from a study of PD-1 blockade in classical Hodgkin lymphoma (dated by TCRdb to the early 2020s). With respect to the entire study: Nivolumab dosing was 3 mg/kg intravenously every 2 weeks, continuing until either disease progression or unacceptable toxicity. The study used TCR beta sequencing and CyTOF to define a peripheral blood immune signature of response to PD-1 blockade in classical Hodgkin lymphoma.

Overall study results and their limits: CD4+ but not CD8+ TCR diversity rose significantly by C4D1 (p=0.0027 vs p=0.16), most apparent in complete responders (p=0.02). Diversity was lower in patients who began nivolumab less than 1 year after ASCT, so these patients were left out of later analyses to avoid confounding by immune reconstitution. Only a single clinical trial cohort was studied, and what caused the repertoire differences, possibly disease activity or prior therapy, remained undefined. Baseline TCR diversity was reported to be lower in newly diagnosed patients than in healthy donors and to be lower still in relapsed/refractory patients. Baseline diversity similar to that of newly diagnosed patients was observed in trial patients achieving complete response, whereas significantly lower diversity was observed in partial responders and progressors.

Per the publication, the time point label means: cycle 1 day 1 (C1D1), immediately before nivolumab initiation. All trial patients had relapsed after autologous stem cell transplantation, with cohorts A, B and C differing in prior brentuximab vedotin exposure. A total of around 59 patients with relapsed/refractory classical Hodgkin lymphoma made up the trial cohort, and each patient's best overall response was complete response, partial response or progressive disease. Trial patients were treated with single-agent nivolumab in the multi-cohort phase II CheckMate 205 trial. Best overall response was determined by an independent review committee according to the 2007 International Working Group response criteria. PBMCs from the trial were collected at three points: immediately before nivolumab initiation (C1D1), and during therapy at cycle 2 day 1 and cycle 4 day 1. Peripheral blood was collected in 8 mL Vacutainer Cell Preparation Tubes, from which PBMCs were isolated by centrifugation and then cryopreserved.

Per the germline V gene (reference sequence), SGHNT is the CDR1 and YYREEE is the CDR2. The germline V end is reduced by 0 bases and the J end by 4 bases; junction bases left unmatched: 7. Its CDR3 holds 16 amino acids, cysteine through phenylalanine. The retained sequence is limited to the CDR3, 48 bases, with the frame set at the first base. The Qiagen DNeasy kit was used to extract genomic DNA both from unsorted PBMCs and from the negatively selected CD4+ and CD8+ fractions. TCR beta CDR3 regions were subjected to amplification by immunoSEQ multiplex PCR with primers that anneal to V and J segments. Amplification bias was minimized using a synthetic immune receptor repertoire, and residual bias was removed computationally after sequencing. As for how the authors treated the data: Custom Python scripts were used to quantify repertoire diversity as the Shannon entropy index. Unsorted, CD4+ and CD8+ repertoires were examined separately, except in combined analyses, for which CD4+ and CD8+ sequences were merged in silico. A clone counted as expanded when the clone's frequency after treatment rose at least 2-fold relative to C1D1, and clones undetected at baseline were given a pseudocount of 0.5. Clones with 0 or 1 copy at C1D1 were defined as singleton clones, while clones with 2 or more copies were defined as non-singleton clones. Clones expanded in unsorted samples were annotated as CD4+, CD8+ or unknown by matching protein sequences in sorted samples from the same patient. Diversity changes from C1D1 to C4D1 were tested in paired samples using Wilcoxon tests. In its TCRdb copy, this immuneACCESS table keeps in-frame sequences only and misses some clones. Where compared with another copy, unresolved V genes explain less than half of these, and the others have no known cause. Clonal size and the V and J genes are those of that table, whereas D and trimming came from the DNA. A total of 9,500 to 12,000 clones appear in this sample, approximately 85% of them only once. The ten largest clones add up to 30% of the sample.

Worth noting for this clone: Its binding antigen is unknown. Per-base qualities were not stored, and no clone one base away is much larger.

The source is a human donor with classical Hodgkin lymphoma. Here the chain combines TRBV5-4 and TRBJ2-3; TRBD2 lines up with 8 middle nucleotides. Material: peripheral blood mononuclear cells (PBMCs), obtained at baseline. The CDR3 region reads CASSLDPAGVADTQYF. The nucleotide sequence reads TGTGCCAGCAGCTTGGATCCAGCGGGGGTCGCAGATACGCAGTATTTT.